This entry lists 12 T cell receptor beta chains sequenced from one sample in a study of graft-versus-host responses after intestinal transplantation. Only in-frame clones appear in the TCRdb table, and some are missing; sequencing was by immunoSEQ multiplex PCR. The sample lists around 54,000 clones, under 95% seen once, with roughly 6% in the top ten. Sequenced here: PBMCs, sampled nearly 670 days after intestinal transplant. These receptors originate from a human patient who received an intestinal transplant, so some T cells may come from the graft donor.

V is TRBV6-5 and J is TRBJ2-5, with 7 positions matching TRBD1. CDR3 size: 12 residues. CDR1 is MNHEY and CDR2 is SVGAGI in the germline V gene. V was clipped by 10 bases and J by 5 bases; unmatched bases: 7. This CDR3 is CATTGAGETQYF. In nucleotides, the CDR3 is TGTGCCACCACAGGGGCAGGGGAGACCCAGTACTTC.

The chain combines TRBV7-9 with TRBJ1-2; D gene uncertain. Trimming stripped 0 bases from V and 9 bases from J, with 11 bases between. CDR3 length: 13 residues. Germline V lookup: CDR1 SEHNR, CDR2 FQNEAQ (reference sequence). CDR3 DNA: TGTGCCAGCAGCTTAGCTGAGGATTCGAGCTACACCTTC. Translation: CASSLAEDSSYTF.

The chain recombines TRBV5-1 with TRBJ1-1, with TRBD1 matching 7 bases. Per germline, CDR1 SGHRS and CDR2 YFSETQ. Trimming cost V 4 bases and J 1 base; bases outside gene matches: 4. This CDR3 spans 14 amino acids. CDR3 residues: CASSPWTGNTEAFF. CDR3 in DNA: TGCGCCAGCAGCCCATGGACAGGGAACACTGAAGCTTTCTTT.

V usage is TRBV7-8 and J usage is TRBJ2-7; no firm D call. Germline V gene data show CDR1 as SGHVS and CDR2 as FQNEAQ. This CDR3 is built from 15 residues. V dropped 2 bases and J dropped 5 bases, with 16 bases sitting between them. The chain's CDR3 is CASSLRWGSGDEQYF. For the CDR3, the DNA is TGTGCCAGCAGCTTAAGATGGGGTAGTGGAGACGAGCAGTACTTC.

The chain joins TRBV19 to TRBJ1-1; 11 positions agree with TRBD1. Trimming at V came to 3 bases and at J to 4 bases, leaving 4 bases not matched to a gene. The CDR3 has 15 amino acids. CDR1 is LNHDA and CDR2 is SQIVND in the germline V gene (reference sequence). CDR3 amino acids: CASSMGTGGLTEAFF. In nucleotides, the CDR3 is TGTGCCAGTAGTATGGGGACAGGGGGGCTCACTGAAGCTTTCTTT.

V gene TRBV27 combines with J gene TRBJ1-2, with D unclear. CDR1 MNHEY and CDR2 SMNVEV come from the germline V gene (reference sequence). V was shortened by 0 bases and J by 7 bases, with 15 bases between the two germline ends. The CDR3 is 15 amino acids. Here the CDR3 reads CASSLSQIGAFGYTF. CDR3 in DNA: TGTGCCAGCAGTTTATCACAAATCGGTGCCTTTGGCTACACCTTC.

This clone has more than one count but fewer than ten. This CDR3 is also generated by other DNA sequences in the sample. V usage is TRBV10-1 and J usage is TRBJ2-5; D not resolved. CDR3 size: 14 residues. V was cut by 0 bases and J by 5 bases, with 10 bases left in between. CDR1 WNHNN and CDR2 SYGVQD come from the germline V gene (reference sequence). CDR3 loop: CASSESLGWETQYF. CDR3 nucleotide sequence: TGCGCCAGCAGTGAGTCACTGGGATGGGAGACCCAGTACTTC.

This chain joins TRBV2 and TRBJ1-2, with D possibly TRBD1 on 5 matching bases. Between the trimmed V and J ends, which lost 9 bases and 4 bases, there was a span of 15 bases. CDR3 length: 13 amino acids. The germline gives CDR1 SNHLY, CDR2 FYNNEI. In nucleotides, the CDR3 is TGTGCCAGAGCCGCAGCCGGGACCTATGGCTACACCTTC. This codes for CARAAAGTYGYTF.

This sequence joins TRBV18 and TRBJ2-1, with D possibly called TRBD1 or TRBD2 (5 bases each). With 2 bases removed from V and 5 bases from J, the gap between germline ends came to 7 bases. Germline V gives CDR1 KGHSH, CDR2 LQKENI. The CDR3 loop spans 13 amino acids. CDR3 sequence (DNA): TGTGCCAGCTCACCAGGGGGACACAATGAGCAGTTCTTC. It specifies CASSPGGHNEQFF.

The chain links TRBV9 to TRBJ1-6; TRBD1 might be the D (6 bases). V was trimmed by 4 bases and J by 0 bases, leaving 8 bases between them. The CDR3 has 15 amino acids. Germline CDR1 and CDR2: SGDLS and YYNGEE. CDR3 residues: CASSSRGSYNSPLHF. CDR3 in DNA: TGTGCCAGCAGCTCCAGGGGCTCCTATAATTCACCCCTCCACTTT.

The rearrangement joins TRBV9 to TRBJ1-2; D gene ambiguous. Trimming took 4 bases from V and 2 from J, leaving 15 bases between them. Germline lookup yields CDR1 SGDLS and CDR2 YYNGEE. This CDR3 comprises 15 residues. CDR3 in DNA: TGTGCCAGCAGCCCTCTTCTGGGTCTGAACTATGGCTACACCTTC. Translating it yields CASSPLLGLNYGYTF.

The V call is TRBV9, the J call TRBJ1-2; D is undetermined. This CDR3 is 14 amino acids long. Germline CDR1 and CDR2: SGDLS and YYNGEE. V gave up 0 bases and J gave up 6 bases, with 12 bases separating them. The CDR3: CASSVARRLHGYTF. Written as DNA, the CDR3 is TGTGCCAGCAGCGTAGCCAGGAGACTCCATGGCTACACCTTC.